Listed below are T cell receptor beta chains from one sample, sequenced in a study of long-term antiretroviral therapy in people with HIV. Clones were sequenced by immunoSEQ multiplex PCR, and TCRdb holds only the in-frame ones, with some missing. The repertoire holds tens of thousands of clones, with about 85% as singletons. Sequenced material: unsorted PBMCs, taken 3 years after starting antiretroviral therapy. Receptor source: a man aged 35 to 55 with HIV. The CDR3 runs from the conserved cysteine through the conserved F or W. A D gene is named only where the DNA matches it firmly. Clone size is stated in some rows and not others, as once, few, many or a class when expanded.

cdr3_aa	cdr3_nt	v_call	d_call	j_call	clone_size
CASSQVYGLYNEQFF	TGTGCCAGCAGCCAAGTTTACGGACTATACAATGAGCAGTTCTTC	TRBV14	.	TRBJ2-1	once
CASRDQQGANYGYTF	TGTGCCAGCAGGGACCAACAGGGGGCGAACTATGGCTACACCTTC	TRBV2	TRBD1	TRBJ1-2	.
CASSKGPGCGYTF	TGTGCCAGCAGCAAAGGCCCGGGCTGTGGCTACACCTTC	TRBV21-1	.	TRBJ1-2	.
CASSLAGRGVGNTEAFF	TGCGCCAGCAGCTTGGCCGGAAGGGGGGTCGGGAACACTGAAGCTTTCTTT	TRBV5-1	.	TRBJ1-1	.
CASSLDGTANNYGYTF	TGCGCCAGCAGCTTGGACGGGACAGCGAATAACTATGGCTACACCTTC	TRBV5-1	TRBD1	TRBJ1-2	.
CASSVVNQPQHF	TGTGCCAGTAGTGTCGTCAATCAGCCCCAGCATTTT	TRBV19	.	TRBJ1-5	once
CASSYSNPRVGEKLFF	TGTGCCAGCAGTTACTCGAATCCCAGGGTGGGAGAAAAACTGTTTTTT	TRBV6-5	.	TRBJ1-4	.
CASSVDDRAGRYTF	TGTGCCAGTAGTGTGGACGACAGGGCTGGCCGCTACACCTTC	TRBV19	TRBD1	TRBJ1-2	few
CARGGGSGSYEQYF	TGTGCCAGGGGGGGGGGGTCTGGGTCCTACGAGCAGTACTTC	TRBV25-1	TRBD2	TRBJ2-7	few
CASSPRSYEQYF	TGTGCCAGCAGCCCTCGCTCCTACGAGCAGTACTTC	TRBV7-9	.	TRBJ2-7	.
CASSSWGHPDYGYTF	TGTGCCAGCAGTTCTTGGGGACACCCCGACTATGGCTACACCTTC	TRBV6-5	.	TRBJ1-2	.
CATSRATLRMDTEAFF	TGTGCCACCAGCAGGGCCACACTAAGGATGGACACTGAAGCTTTCTTT	TRBV15	.	TRBJ1-1	.
CASSPGTGGSEQYF	TGCGCCAGCAGCCCCGGGACAGGGGGCTCCGAGCAGTACTTC	TRBV5-1	TRBD1	TRBJ2-7	.
CASSQLQGANYGYTF	TGCGCCAGCAGCCAGTTACAGGGAGCTAACTATGGCTACACCTTC	TRBV4-1	.	TRBJ1-2	.
CASSQDMGLGGNEQFF	TGTGCCAGCAGCCAAGATATGGGGCTGGGGGGCAATGAGCAGTTCTTC	TRBV4-2	.	TRBJ2-1	.
CAIGDAGTGELFF	TGTGCCATCGGGGACGCCGGCACCGGGGAGCTGTTTTTT	TRBV10-3	.	TRBJ2-2	.
CASSLVDWGQNPNEQFF	TGTGCCAGCAGCTTAGTGGATTGGGGACAGAACCCCAATGAGCAGTTCTTC	TRBV7-9	TRBD1	TRBJ2-1	.
CASSINRGTEAFF	TGTGCCAGTAGTATAAACAGGGGCACTGAAGCTTTCTTT	TRBV19	TRBD1	TRBJ1-1	.
CASSIFQGANEQYF	TGTGCCAGTAGTATTTTTCAGGGAGCCAACGAGCAGTACTTC	TRBV19	.	TRBJ2-7	.
CASSPRTGDASGANVLTF	TGTGCCAGCAGCCCCCGGACAGGGGACGCTTCTGGGGCCAACGTCCTGACTTTC	TRBV7-3	TRBD1	TRBJ2-6	.
CASSFRQGRWEQFF	TGCGCCAGCAGCTTCCGACAGGGTAGATGGGAGCAGTTCTTC	TRBV5-1	TRBD1	TRBJ2-1	.
CASSGEGTGVYNEQFF	TGTGCCAGCAGTGGTGAGGGGACAGGGGTCTACAATGAGCAGTTCTTC	TRBV9	TRBD1	TRBJ2-1	.
CASIVETNTGELFF	TGTGCCAGCATAGTAGAGACGAACACCGGGGAGCTGTTTTTT	TRBV6-1	.	TRBJ2-2	.
CSVERQMNTEAFF	TGCAGCGTTGAAAGACAGATGAACACTGAAGCTTTCTTT	TRBV29-1	.	TRBJ1-1	.
CASTRRGVNYEQYF	TGTGCCAGCACCCGGCGGGGGGTGAACTACGAGCAGTACTTC	TRBV6-4	TRBD2	TRBJ2-7	.
CASSSSQGPPQHF	TGTGCCAGCAGTTCATCACAGGGGCCGCCCCAGCATTTT	TRBV28	TRBD1	TRBJ1-5	.
CAGRDSSNTGELFF	TGTGCCGGGAGGGACAGCTCGAACACCGGGGAGCTGTTTTTT	TRBV19	.	TRBJ2-2	.
CSVGRDRALEQYF	TGCAGCGTTGGCCGGGACAGGGCCCTCGAGCAGTACTTC	TRBV29-1	TRBD1	TRBJ2-7	.
CATSKGTESYEQYF	TGTGCCACGAGCAAGGGGACAGAGTCCTACGAGCAGTACTTC	TRBV15	TRBD1	TRBJ2-7	.
CASSPDSQETQYF	TGTGCCAGCAGCCCTGACAGCCAAGAGACCCAGTACTTC	TRBV5-6	.	TRBJ2-5	.
CASRLGQGFNTGELFF	TGTGCCAGCAGATTAGGACAGGGATTCAACACCGGGGAGCTGTTTTTT	TRBV21-1	.	TRBJ2-2	.
CASSRRGGVETQYF	TGTGCCAGCAGCCGCCGCGGGGGGGTAGAGACCCAGTACTTC	TRBV6-5	TRBD2	TRBJ2-5	.
CASSYGGDSTYEQYF	TGTGCCAGCAGTTACGGGGGGGACAGTACCTACGAGCAGTACTTC	TRBV6-5	.	TRBJ2-7	.
CASSQGLAGAGNEQFF	TGCGCCAGCAGCCAAGGACTAGCGGGAGCGGGGAATGAGCAGTTCTTC	TRBV4-1	TRBD2	TRBJ2-1	.
CASSLQDRGIYGYTF	TGTGCCAGCAGCTTACAGGACAGGGGAATCTATGGCTACACCTTC	TRBV6-5	TRBD1	TRBJ1-2	.
CASSFGGRVDEQYF	TGTGCCAGCAGTTTCGGGGGCAGGGTTGACGAGCAGTACTTC	TRBV6-6	.	TRBJ2-7	.
CASSLGQSPTDTQYF	TGTGCCAGCAGCCTAGGACAGTCGCCCACAGATACGCAGTATTTT	TRBV7-3	.	TRBJ2-3	once
CASSEPDRLRVFF	TGTGCCAGCAGTGAGCCTGATCGGCTGAGGGTTTTCTTT	TRBV6-1	.	TRBJ1-1	.
CASSLWQGRNSPLHF	TGTGCCAGCAGCTTATGGCAGGGCCGCAATTCACCCCTCCACTTT	TRBV11-1	.	TRBJ1-6	few
CASSLVGNTGELFF	TGCGCCAGCAGCTTGGTAGGGAACACCGGGGAGCTGTTTTTT	TRBV5-1	.	TRBJ2-2	.
CASSPGGFGNTIYF	TGTGCCAGCAGCCCAGGGGGTTTTGGAAACACCATATATTTT	TRBV9	TRBD1	TRBJ1-3	.
CASSLAGFSYEQYF	TGTGCCAGCAGCTTGGCTGGGTTCTCCTACGAGCAGTACTTC	TRBV5-6	.	TRBJ2-7	.
CASSPQRGAYEQYF	TGTGCCAGCAGCCCTCAGCGGGGGGCCTACGAGCAGTACTTC	TRBV4-2	TRBD2	TRBJ2-7	.
CASSRPGGAGNTIYF	TGTGCCAGCAGCAGGCCAGGGGGTGCTGGAAACACCATATATTTT	TRBV5-5	TRBD1	TRBJ1-3	.
CASSSAAGAYEQYF	TGCGCCAGCAGCTCCGCCGCAGGGGCATACGAGCAGTACTTC	TRBV5-1	.	TRBJ2-7	once